These T cell receptor beta chains were read from a single sample in a study of regulatory T cells in long-lasting Graves disease. TCRdb reprocessed the multiplex PCR reads with MiXCR, giving one entry per CDR3 protein. The table records 520,000 or so distinct CDR3 sequences, about 12% of them present only once. This sample was also put to use in a study of T cells in Graves' hyperthyroidism and ophthalmopathy.

The sequences come from peripheral blood mononuclear cells (PBMCs), collected at new diagnosis, from a patient treated with antithyroid drugs. These receptors all stem from a woman younger than 45 with Graves disease. CDR3s include the opening cysteine and the closing phenylalanine or tryptophan. A D gene is named only where the DNA matches it firmly. Expanded clones are given a class, and other clones once, few, many or no size at all.

CDR3 protein,CDR3 DNA,clone size,V gene,J gene,D gene
CASSIVSGETQYF,TGTGCCAGTAGTATAGTCAGTGGAGAGACCCAGTACTTC,-,TRBV19,TRBJ2-5,-
CASIEKGGNYEQYF,TGTGCCAGCATCGAGAAGGGGGGCAACTACGAGCAGTACTTC,few,TRBV12-3/TRBV12-4,TRBJ2-7,-
CSASWTGGGESYTF,TGCAGTGCTAGCTGGACAGGGGGCGGGGAGAGCTACACCTTC,many,TRBV20-1,TRBJ1-2,TRBD1
CSASSRVSHQPQHF,TGCAGTGCTAGCAGCAGGGTTTCTCATCAGCCCCAGCATTTT,many,TRBV20-1,TRBJ1-5,-
CSVEARGQETQYF,TGCAGCGTTGAAGCCAGGGGGCAGGAGACCCAGTACTTC,many,TRBV29-1,TRBJ2-5,TRBD1
CAITSSGLTDTQYF,TGTGCCATCACCTCTAGCGGCCTCACAGATACGCAGTATTTT,many,TRBV10-3,TRBJ2-3,TRBD2
CASAGSGRARFGQFF,TGTGCCAGCGCCGGTAGCGGGAGGGCGCGTTTTGGGCAGTTCTTC,many,TRBV7-9,TRBJ2-1,TRBD2
CASSLDRDRGYEQYF,TGTGCCAGCAGCTTAGATCGGGACAGGGGCTACGAGCAGTACTTC,-,TRBV7-8,TRBJ2-7,TRBD1
CASTPMTAGPSHYEQYF,TGTGCCAGCACCCCTATGACGGCGGGACCATCCCACTACGAGCAGTACTTC,many,TRBV28,TRBJ2-7,-
CASSQGGVLPTQETQYF,TGCGCCAGCAGCCAAGGGGGGGTCCTTCCCACTCAAGAGACCCAGTACTTC,many,TRBV4-3,TRBJ2-5,-
CSARNPRGSTDTQYF,TGCAGTGCGAGGAACCCAAGAGGAAGCACAGATACGCAGTATTTT,many,TRBV20-1,TRBJ2-3,-
CASSHPSVPRKRETQYF,TGTGCCAGCAGCCATCCCTCGGTGCCTCGGAAGCGGGAGACCCAGTACTTC,many,TRBV7-8,TRBJ2-5,-
CAWSRRSSGNEQFF,TGTGCCTGGAGTCGCCGGAGCAGTGGTAATGAGCAGTTCTTC,-,TRBV30,TRBJ2-1,-
CAISARQAGNTEAFF,TGTGCCATCAGTGCCCGACAGGCGGGGAACACTGAAGCTTTCTTT,many,TRBV10-3,TRBJ1-1,-
CASSQNGGPGNTIYF,TGCGCCAGCAGCCAGAACGGGGGGCCTGGAAACACCATATATTTT,-,TRBV4-3,TRBJ1-3,-
CASSLLGLAGGFYNEQFF,TGTGCCAGCAGTCTACTCGGACTAGCGGGAGGGTTCTACAATGAGCAGTTCTTC,many,TRBV28,TRBJ2-1,TRBD2
CSGTAPGTDTQYF,TGCAGCGGGACAGCTCCTGGGACAGATACGCAGTATTTT,once,TRBV29-1,TRBJ2-3,-
CASSDSSWGNEQFF,TGTGCCAGCAGTGACTCCTCTTGGGGCAATGAGCAGTTCTTC,many,TRBV2,TRBJ2-1,-
CASSGRQQEEKLFF,TGTGCCAGCAGTGGAAGACAGCAGGAAGAAAAACTGTTTTTT,many,TRBV2,TRBJ1-4,-
CASSVLAGLSSYNEQFF,TGTGCCAGCAGTGTACTAGCGGGGCTAAGCTCCTACAATGAGCAGTTCTTC,many,TRBV28,TRBJ2-1,TRBD2
CATSEDREVNQPQHF,TGTGCCACCAGCGAGGACAGGGAAGTCAATCAGCCCCAGCATTTT,many,TRBV15,TRBJ1-5,TRBD1
CASHPTGFGIYGYTF,TGTGCCAGCCACCCAACAGGGTTCGGAATCTATGGCTACACCTTC,few,TRBV6-1,TRBJ1-2,-
CASSTGGYSNQPQHF,TGTGCCAGCAGCACAGGGGGATATAGCAATCAGCCCCAGCATTTT,many,TRBV27,TRBJ1-5,TRBD1